This T cell receptor (beta chain) was captured by sequencing in a study of tumor and adjacent non-tumor tissue in lung cancer. Three rounds of nested PCR, following a modified ARM-PCR protocol, produced the TCRbeta library. TCRdb redid the calling of the multiplex PCR reads with MiXCR, one entry per CDR3 protein. Altogether over 80,000 distinct CDR3 sequences are present, 65% to 80% being singletons, with the ten largest covering around a fifth. Per germline, CDR1 LNHDA and CDR2 SQIVND (reference sequence). The CDR3 covers 17 residues. Comment on this clonotype: The junction does not match germline at one end; this may be a read error.

RNA was extracted from bulk tissue without any cell sorting. The normal lung tissue was taken more than 3 cm from the tumor edge. The sequence derives from a woman aged 45-65 years with non-small cell lung cancer. Input material: distant non-tumor lung tissue. The chain links TRBV19 to TRBJ2-1, with D perhaps TRBD2 (6 bases). CDR3: CASSIVGGRASYNGQFF. The DNA for the CDR3 is TGTGCCAGTAGTATAGTGGGGGGAAGGGCCAGCTACAATGGGCAGTTCTTC.